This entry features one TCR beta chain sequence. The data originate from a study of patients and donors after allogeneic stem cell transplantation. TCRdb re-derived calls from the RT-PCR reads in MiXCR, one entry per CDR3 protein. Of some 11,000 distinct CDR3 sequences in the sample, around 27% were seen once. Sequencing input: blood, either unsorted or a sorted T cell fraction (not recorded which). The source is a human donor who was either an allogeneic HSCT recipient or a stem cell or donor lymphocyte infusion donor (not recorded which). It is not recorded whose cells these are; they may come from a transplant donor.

CDR3 sequence reads: CASNLGGESPLHF. The CDR3 DNA reads as TGTGCCAGCAACCTAGGGGGTGAGTCACCCCTCCACTTT. The rearrangement links TRBV25-1 to TRBJ1-6, with D maybe TRBD1 (6 bases). The CDR3 runs 13 residues. CDR1 MGHDK and CDR2 SYGVNS come from the germline V gene. V was trimmed by 7 bases and J by 10 bases, leaving 14 bases between them.